Each of the 24 T cell receptor beta chains below was sequenced from the same sample in a study of blood T cells in healthy people across ages. For the second PCR, which ran for roughly 6 to 12 cycles, a sample-barcoded 5' primer and a J-beta primer mix were used. In TCRdb, the 5' RACE reads were re-called with MiXCR into one record per CDR3 protein. The table has about 680,000 distinct CDR3 sequences, 45% to 50% seen once. Sequenced: blood. The receptor set was obtained from a woman in her fifties or sixties in good health.

This chain uses TRBV28 with TRBJ2-5; perhaps TRBD1 as D (5 bases). The closer fit of TRBJ2-7 to the DNA end suggests the J call may be wrong. In germline, CDR1 is MDHEN, CDR2 SYDVKM. The CDR3 is 12 amino acids. The CDR3, as DNA: TGTGCCACAGGGAAGGGTTGGTTCGAGCAGTACTTC. Its protein product is CATGKGWFEQYF.

As concerns this clonotype: A much larger clone is a single base away; this may be a read error. This chain connects TRBV29-1 to TRBJ2-5; a possible D gene is TRBD2 (5 bases). V shed 5 bases and J shed 11 bases, with 15 bases lying between them. Germline V gene data show CDR1 as SQVTM and CDR2 as ANQGSEA. The CDR3 extends over 11 amino acids. CDR3 sequence (DNA): TGCAGCGTTCAGGACTCTTACAAGCAGTACTTC. Amino acids: CSVQDSYKQYF.

The V call is TRBV20-1, the J call TRBJ2-7; tentatively, D is TRBD1 or TRBD2 (6 bases each). The V gene's germline CDR1 is DFQATT and CDR2 SNEGSKA (reference sequence). Trimming took off 6 bases at V and 3 bases at J, with 12 bases between the two ends. The CDR3 runs 12 residues. DNA for the CDR3: TGCAGTGCACGGGGGCCTAGCTACGAGCAGTACTTC. Amino acid sequence: CSARGPSYEQYF.

The chain is built from TRBV20-1 and TRBJ1-1; D possibly corresponds to TRBD1 (6 bases). Trimming took 6 bases from V and 7 from J, leaving 27 bases between them. CDR3 length: 16 residues. Looked up from germline, CDR1 is DFQATT and CDR2 is SNEGSKA (reference sequence). The CDR3 reads CSARNRYRESRIEAFF. DNA of the CDR3: TGCAGTGCCCGGAATCGCTACAGGGAAAGTAGGATTGAAGCTTTCTTT.

This clonotype was picked up many times. The CDR3 reads CATSPGTYEQYF. Here the CDR3 DNA reads TGTGCCACAAGTCCAGGCACCTACGAGCAGTACTTC. This chain uses TRBV24-1 with TRBJ2-7; no firm D call. Germline CDR1 KGHDR, CDR2 SFDVKD. CDR3 length equals 12 residues. V was shortened by 10 bases and J by 2 bases, with 11 bases between the two germline ends.

This clonotype occurred many times. The chain carries TRBV29-1 and TRBJ1-2; TRBD1 is a possible D gene (5 bases). V shed 7 bases and J shed 4 bases, with 16 bases lying between them. Per the germline V gene, CDR1 is SQVTM and CDR2 is ANQGSEA. There are 13 residues in the CDR3. The CDR3 DNA reads TGCAGCGGGACACAGGCTTCTGGCTATGGCTACACCTTC. This codes for CSGTQASGYGYTF. Full variable domain (outside the CDR3, taken from reference TRBV29-1 and TRBJ1-2): SAVISQKPSRDICQRGTSLTIQCQVDSQVTMMFWYRQQPGQSLTLIATANQGSEATYESGFVIDKFPISRPNLTFSTLTVSNMSPEDSSIYLCSGTQASGYGYTFGSGTRLTVV.

This rearrangement joins TRBV20-1 to TRBJ1-2, with D possibly TRBD1 on 5 matching bases. Between the trimmed V and J ends, which lost 2 bases and 8 bases, there was a span of 9 bases. Per the germline V gene, CDR1 is DFQATT and CDR2 is SNEGSKA (reference sequence). There are 11 residues in the CDR3. Here the CDR3 reads CSARTGGGYTF. As DNA, the CDR3 is TGCAGTGCTAGAACAGGAGGAGGCTACACCTTC.

This rearrangement joins TRBV6-2 or TRBV6-3 to TRBJ2-1; tentatively, D is TRBD1 (6 bases). Between the trimmed V and J ends, which lost 6 bases and 6 bases, there was a span of 18 bases. Per the germline V gene, CDR1 is MNHEY and CDR2 is SVGEGT. The CDR3 sequence is 15 residues long. The DNA for the CDR3 is TGTGCCAGCAGCCCTAGTAGAGTAGGGGGCAATGAGCAGTTCTTC. Its translation: CASSPSRVGGNEQFF.

Comments on this clonotype: A read error may account for a junction end that differs from germline. CDR3 in amino acids: CSVGDDRGPNCGYTF. The CDR3 DNA follows: TGCAGCGTTGGGGATGACAGGGGGCCCAACTGTGGCTACACCTTC. The chain employs TRBV29-1 and TRBJ1-2; the match to TRBD1 covers 10 bases. Germline V gene lookup returns CDR1 SQVTM and CDR2 ANQGSEA. The CDR3 consists of 15 residues.

This clonotype was detected only a few times. The CDR3 region has the DNA TGTGCCAGCAGCGCGCGGACAGGAAGGAGCACAGATACGCAGTATTTT. Translating it yields CASSARTGRSTDTQYF. The chain employs TRBV11-2 and TRBJ2-3; 7 bases line up with TRBD1. This CDR3 has 16 residues. The junction had 8 bases not matched to a gene; V was cut back by 5 bases and J by 0 bases. Germline V lookup: CDR1 SGHAT, CDR2 FQNNGV.

The chain links TRBV7-2 to TRBJ2-1, with a weak D call TRBD2 (7 bases). The germline gives CDR1 SGHTA, CDR2 FQGNSA. The CDR3 covers 16 residues. V lost 0 bases and J 6 bases, leaving 15 bases between the germline ends. CDR3 DNA: TGTGCCAGCAGCTTAGCGCTCGGGGGGCCCCGCAATGAGCAGTTCTTC. Protein: CASSLALGGPRNEQFF.

The chain recombines TRBV11-2 with TRBJ2-5; 10 bases align to TRBD1. TRBJ2-7 explains the end of the DNA better; the J call may be wrong. CDR1 and CDR2 from the germline V gene are SGHAT and FQNNGV. This CDR3 is built from 16 residues. The CDR3 nucleotides read TGTGCCAGCAGCTTAGGATCCTCGGACAGGGGGTACGAGCAGTACTTC. Protein: CASSLGSSDRGYEQYF.

This clonotype was observed a handful of times. The CDR3 DNA reads TGTGCCAGCAGTTACGTCAGCGGGAGGGACGGGCAGTATTTT. As protein: CASSYVSGRDGQYF. The V call is TRBV27, the J call TRBJ2-3, with 10 nucleotides matching TRBD2. This CDR3 region has 14 residues. V was clipped by 4 bases and J by 11 bases; unmatched bases: 9. Germline-derived CDR1 and CDR2 are MNHEY and SMNVEV (reference sequence).

This clonotype has only a few counts. The CDR3 DNA sequence: TGTGCCAGCAGTATAACCGCGGGGGCGGAGAATGAAAAACTGTTTTTT. The encoded protein is CASSITAGAENEKLFF. V and J are TRBV27 and TRBJ1-4; tentative D call: TRBD1 (6 bases). Germline V CDR1 and CDR2: MNHEY, SMNVEV (reference sequence). The length of the CDR3 is 16 residues. V was trimmed by 5 bases and J by 5 bases, leaving 18 bases between them.

This clonotype was seen a few times. The chain combines TRBV27 with TRBJ1-4; tentative D call: TRBD1 (5 bases). V shed 6 bases and J shed 8 bases, with 13 bases lying between them. CDR1 and CDR2 from the germline V gene are MNHEY and SMNVEV (reference sequence). The CDR3 covers 13 residues. The CDR3 bases are TGTGCCAGCAGGACGTCGGGGACCGAAAAACTGTTTTTT. Translating gives CASRTSGTEKLFF.

The chain couples TRBV5-4 to TRBJ2-1, with 8 bases aligning to TRBD2. CDR3 length equals 17 residues. V lost 3 bases to trimming and J lost 6 bases; unmatched junction nucleotides: 14. The germline CDR1 and CDR2 sequences are SGHNT and YYREEE (reference sequence). The CDR3 loop is CASSYGDVAGSGNEQFF. In nucleotides, the CDR3 is TGTGCCAGCAGCTACGGCGACGTAGCGGGGTCCGGCAATGAGCAGTTCTTC.

The gene calls are TRBV2 and TRBJ2-7; D remains unclear. The DNA end favors TRBJ2-5, so the J call may be wrong. The CDR3 is 13 residues long. Germline CDR1 is SNHLY and CDR2 is FYNNEI. The chain's CDR3 is CASSGPSLETQYF. The CDR3 DNA follows: TGTGCCAGCAGTGGACCTAGTTTGGAGACCCAGTACTTC.

V and J are TRBV4-2 and TRBJ2-6; possibly TRBD2 for D (5 bases). V was clipped by 1 base and J by 2 bases, with 9 bases between them. The CDR3 loop spans 16 amino acids. CDR1 and CDR2 (germline): LGHNA, YNFKEQ. The CDR3 loop reads CASSQVPGTGANVLTF. The CDR3 nucleotides read TGTGCCAGCAGCCAAGTTCCGGGGACTGGGGCCAACGTCCTGACTTTC.

The rearrangement links TRBV3-1 to TRBJ1-2; 8 nucleotides align to TRBD1. The CDR3 runs 16 residues. V shed 5 bases, J shed 5 bases, and the junction held 13 bases outside the gene matches. Germline V lookup: CDR1 LGHDT, CDR2 YNNKEL (reference sequence). The CDR3 DNA follows: TGTGCCAGCAGCTCTCGCGTTCAGGGGGCCGGATATGGCTACACCTTC. Protein sequence: CASSSRVQGAGYGYTF.

The chain is built from TRBV6-1 and TRBJ2-5; 9 nucleotides line up with TRBD2. The DNA end lines up better with TRBJ2-7; the J call may be wrong. The CDR3 is 13 amino acids. Germline V gene lookup returns CDR1 MNHNS and CDR2 SASEGT. The CDR3 sequence: CASSGTSEDEQYF. The CDR3 region has the DNA TGTGCCAGCAGTGGGACTAGCGAAGACGAGCAGTACTTC.

V usage is TRBV27 and J usage is TRBJ2-5, with 7 positions matching TRBD2. Germline CDR1 reads MNHEY; CDR2 reads SMNVEV (reference sequence). The CDR3 length is 15 residues. V was pared by 2 bases and J by 5 bases, with 8 bases of the junction left unmatched. CDR3 bases: TGTGCCAGCAGTTTAATGCCTAGCGGAGGGGAGACCCAGTACTTC. Residues: CASSLMPSGGETQYF.

This clonotype occurred once. J is TRBJ1-4 and V is TRBV7-9; D is unresolved. V was shortened by 1 base and J by 5 bases, with 2 bases between the two germline ends. The CDR3 totals 12 residues. Germline lookup yields CDR1 SEHNR and CDR2 FQNEAQ (reference sequence). CDR3 sequence reads: CASSLVNEKLFF. CDR3 DNA sequence: TGTGCCAGCAGCTTAGTAAATGAAAAACTGTTTTTT. The full variable domain, in which reference TRBV7-9 and TRBJ1-4 provide the parts outside the CDR3, is DTGVSQNPRHKITKRGQNVTFRCDPISEHNRLYWYRQTLGQGPEFLTYFQNEAQLEKSRLLSDRFSAERPKGSFSTLEIQRTEQGDSAMYLCASSLVNEKLFFGSGTQLSVL.

The chain employs TRBV20-1 and TRBJ2-1; D possibly corresponds to TRBD1 (6 bases). Germline-derived CDR1 and CDR2 are DFQATT and SNEGSKA (reference sequence). V lost 3 bases, J lost 0 bases, and 18 bases lay in between. The CDR3 consists of 17 residues. Written as DNA, the CDR3 is TGCAGTGCTAGGACCCTACCGAGGGGGAGCTCCTACAATGAGCAGTTCTTC. Translation gives CSARTLPRGSSYNEQFF.

This clonotype turned up a few times. The rearrangement uses TRBV4-3 and TRBJ2-3; TRBD1 or TRBD2 may be the D gene (5 bases each). V was clipped by 0 bases and J by 2 bases, with 18 bases between them. Germline CDR1 and CDR2: LGHNA and YSLEER. The CDR3 totals 18 residues. The CDR3 region is CASSQEVLGDGDTDTQYF. The DNA of the CDR3 is TGCGCCAGCAGCCAAGAAGTGTTGGGGGACGGTGACACAGATACGCAGTATTTT.